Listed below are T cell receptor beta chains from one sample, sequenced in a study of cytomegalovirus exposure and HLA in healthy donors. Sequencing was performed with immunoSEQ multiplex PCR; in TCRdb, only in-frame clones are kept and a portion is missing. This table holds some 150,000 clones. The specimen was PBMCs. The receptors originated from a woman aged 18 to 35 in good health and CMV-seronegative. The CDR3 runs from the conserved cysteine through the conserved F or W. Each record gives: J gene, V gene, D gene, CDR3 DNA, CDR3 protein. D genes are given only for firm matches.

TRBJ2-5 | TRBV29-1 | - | TGCAGCGTTACCGGACAGGGAGGGAAGACCCAGTACTTC | CSVTGQGGKTQYF
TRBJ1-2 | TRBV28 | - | TGTGCCAGCTCAGTTTTTTTAGGCGGTAATAACTATGGCTACACCTTC | CASSVFLGGNNYGYTF
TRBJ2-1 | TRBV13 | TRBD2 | TGTGCCAGCAGCTTAGGGGGGGGACTAGAGGGCAATGAGCAGTTCTTC | CASSLGGGLEGNEQFF
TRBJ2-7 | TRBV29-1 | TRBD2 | TGCAGCGTTGAGGGGGGGTCCGCTCCACACGAGCAGTACTTC | CSVEGGSAPHEQYF
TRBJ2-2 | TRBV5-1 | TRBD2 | TGCGCCAGCAGCTCTGGGGTAGCGGGGGGCACCGGGGAGCTGTTTTTT | CASSSGVAGGTGELFF
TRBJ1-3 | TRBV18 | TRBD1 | TGTGCCAGCTCACCATCGGTAGGGGACAGCTCTGGAAACACCATATATTTT | CASSPSVGDSSGNTIYF
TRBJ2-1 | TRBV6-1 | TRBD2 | TGTGCCAGCAGGGGACTAGCGGGAGTCGATGAGCAGTTCTTC | CASRGLAGVDEQFF
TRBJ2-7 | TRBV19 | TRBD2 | TGTGCCAGTAGTCCACTAGCGGGGGGGCAGTACTTC | CASSPLAGGQYF
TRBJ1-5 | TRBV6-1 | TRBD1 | TGTGCCAGCAGTGCCACAGGGGGGAATCAGCCCCAGCATTTT | CASSATGGNQPQHF
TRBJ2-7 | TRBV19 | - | TGTGCCAGTAGTATAGCGGGGCAGGGACACTACGAGCAGTACTTC | CASSIAGQGHYEQYF
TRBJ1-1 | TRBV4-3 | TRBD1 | TGCGCCAGCAGCCCAACCGACAGGGCCACTGAAGCTTTCTTT | CASSPTDRATEAFF
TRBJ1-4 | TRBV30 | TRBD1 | TGTGCCTGGAGTGTATGGACAGGCGCTGCAACTAATGAAAAACTGTTTTTT | CAWSVWTGAATNEKLFF
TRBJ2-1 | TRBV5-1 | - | TGCGCCAGCAGCTTGGGGTCCACTTTCGACAATGAGCAGTTCTTC | CASSLGSTFDNEQFF
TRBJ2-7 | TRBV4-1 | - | TGCGCCAGCAGCCAAGCTCCGCGGGGACGGAATTACGAGCAGTACTTC | CASSQAPRGRNYEQYF
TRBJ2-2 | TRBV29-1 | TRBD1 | TGCAGCGTTGGGAGGACAGGCGTCACCGGGGAGCTGTTTTTT | CSVGRTGVTGELFF
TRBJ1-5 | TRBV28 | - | TGTGCCAGCAGTGTCTTACCCCTACCGGCTCAAGAGGGGAGGACTCAGCCCCAGCATTTT | CASSVLPLPAQEGRTQPQHF
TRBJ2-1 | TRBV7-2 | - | TGTGCCAGCAGCTTAGCCCCTAGTTTGTACAATGAGCAGTTCTTC | CASSLAPSLYNEQFF
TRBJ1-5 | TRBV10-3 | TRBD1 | TGTGCCATCAGTTCTGACAGGGAGGGCAATCAGCCCCAGCATTTT | CAISSDREGNQPQHF
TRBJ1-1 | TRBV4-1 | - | TGCGCCAGCAGCCCACCTAATACACAGGGAGAAGCTTTCTTT | CASSPPNTQGEAFF
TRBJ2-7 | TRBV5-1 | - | TGCGCCAGCAGCCCACCGGGACACCACTCCTACGAGCAGTACTTC | CASSPPGHHSYEQYF
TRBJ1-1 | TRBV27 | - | TGTGCCAGCAGTTTATCAGGGTCGCGGGGAGCTTTCTTT | CASSLSGSRGAFF
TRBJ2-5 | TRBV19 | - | TGTGCCAGTAGTATAGATTCCCTTTCGGGAGAGACCCAGTACTTC | CASSIDSLSGETQYF
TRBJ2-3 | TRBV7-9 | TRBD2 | TGTGCCAGCAGCTTAGGACTAGCATGGGGATTGCAGTATTTT | CASSLGLAWGLQYF
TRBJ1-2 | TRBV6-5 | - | TGTGCCAGCAGTTACTCGACAGGCTTTACTACGGGCTACACCTTC | CASSYSTGFTTGYTF
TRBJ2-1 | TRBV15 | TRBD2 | TGTGCCACCAGCTCCCCGGGGACTAGACCCAATGAGCAGTTCTTC | CATSSPGTRPNEQFF
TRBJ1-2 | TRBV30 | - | TGTGCCTTCCAAGTAGATGGCTACACCTTC | CAFQVDGYTF
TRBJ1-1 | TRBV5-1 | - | TGCGCCAGCAGCTTCTATCGGCCGGGGAACACTGAAGCTTTCTTT | CASSFYRPGNTEAFF
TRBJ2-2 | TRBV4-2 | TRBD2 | TGTGCCAGCCCCGAACGTAGGGCGGGAGGCGGGGAGCTGTTTTTT | CASPERRAGGGELFF
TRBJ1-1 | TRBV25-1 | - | TGTGCCAGCACAAAGGGCGGGGGGAGCACTGAAGCTTTCTTT | CASTKGGGSTEAFF
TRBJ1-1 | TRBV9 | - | TGTGCCAGCAGCGTAGGGGGAGGGGACACTGAAGCTTTCTTT | CASSVGGGDTEAFF